The 9 T cell receptor beta chains presented below share a single source sample, sequenced in a study of early T cells in non-severe SARS-CoV-2 infection. TCRdb itself ran the 5' RACE reads through MiXCR, one entry per CDR3 protein. This table has some 80,000 distinct CDR3 sequences, 12% appearing once. Here the sequenced sample was whole blood, taken at baseline. All receptors come from an adult who was a healthcare worker with PCR-confirmed SARS-CoV-2 infection or an uninfected control (not recorded which). The donor label of this sample is uncertain.

The chain has TRBV2 and TRBJ2-7, with 7 nucleotides matching TRBD1. This CDR3 has 15 residues. Germline CDR1 reads SNHLY; CDR2 reads FYNNEI. V lost 0 bases, J lost 3 bases, and 5 bases stayed unmatched. The CDR3 region is CASSEALRTGYEQYF. Written as DNA, the CDR3 is TGTGCCAGCAGTGAAGCGCTTCGGACAGGCTACGAGCAGTACTTC.

Only a few counts were recorded for this clonotype. This chain's CDR3 is CASSPTAVNTEAFF. For the CDR3, the DNA is TGTGCCAGCAGCCCAACGGCAGTCAACACTGAAGCTTTCTTT. V and J are TRBV7-8 and TRBJ1-1, with D unclear. CDR3 length equals 14 residues. Germline-derived CDR1 and CDR2 are SGHVS and FQNEAQ. V shed 5 bases and J shed 2 bases, with 12 bases lying between them.

This clonotype was detected ten times or more. The gene calls are TRBV7-2 and TRBJ2-7; D not certain. Germline assignment: CDR1 SGHTA and CDR2 FQGNSA. V lost 10 bases and J lost 5, with 18 bases in between. There are 13 residues in the CDR3. This CDR3 is CATKPKAGHEQYF. CDR3 bases: TGTGCCACGAAACCGAAAGCTGGCCACGAGCAGTACTTC. The full variable domain, its missing parts supplied by reference TRBV7-2 and TRBJ2-7, is GAGVSQSPSNKVTEKGKDVELRCDPISGHTALYWYRQSLGQGLEFLIYFQGNSAPDKSGLPSDRFSAERTGGSVSTLTIQRTQQEDSAVYLCATKPKAGHEQYFGPGTRLTVT.

In its sample, this clonotype was seen a few times. The rearrangement joins TRBV5-1 to TRBJ2-1; TRBD2 aligns across 10 bases. Germline V gene sequence: CDR1 SGHRS, CDR2 YFSETQ. CDR3 length: 16 residues. V lost 1 base to trimming and J lost 6 bases; unmatched junction nucleotides: 7. CDR3 sequence: CASSLTTSGLVNEQFF. CDR3 in DNA: TGCGCCAGCAGCTTGACGACTAGCGGGTTGGTCAATGAGCAGTTCTTC.

The sample holds many counts of this clonotype. This chain joins TRBV5-1 and TRBJ2-7; D gene uncertain. The CDR3 spans 11 residues. Germline-derived CDR1 and CDR2 are SGHRS and YFSETQ. V shed 3 bases and J shed 0 bases, with 1 base lying between them. CDR3 protein: CASSYSYEQYF. For the CDR3, the DNA is TGCGCCAGCAGCTACTCCTACGAGCAGTACTTC.

The V gene is TRBV4-2, the J gene TRBJ2-3, with D possibly being TRBD2 (6 bases). With 4 bases removed from V and 2 bases from J, the gap between germline ends came to 13 bases. CDR1 is LGHNA, CDR2 YNFKEQ, per germline. The CDR3 loop spans 15 amino acids. CDR3 residues: CASSRYGGFTDTQYF. CDR3 coding DNA: TGTGCCAGCAGCCGGTACGGGGGTTTCACAGATACGCAGTATTTT.

The chain links TRBV7-9 to TRBJ2-5; 7 positions agree with TRBD2. Germline CDR1 SEHNR, CDR2 FQNEAQ (reference sequence). J gave up 0 bases and V 4 bases, and 8 bases lay outside the gene matches. The CDR3 runs to 16 residues. The CDR3 region is CASSYQAGTNQETQYF. The CDR3 region has the DNA TGTGCCAGCAGCTATCAAGCGGGAACCAACCAAGAGACCCAGTACTTC.

This clonotype came up many times. The chain employs TRBV6-2 or TRBV6-3 and TRBJ2-7; D may be TRBD1 (6 bases). Trimming left V 5 bases short and J 4 bases short, with 21 bases between. Germline CDR1 is MNHEY and CDR2 is SVGEGT. The CDR3 is 16 residues long. The CDR3 DNA sequence: TGTGCCAGCAGTGAAGCACAGGGTATGTCCCGTTACGAGCAGTACTTC. Translating it yields CASSEAQGMSRYEQYF.

The chain recombines TRBV20-1 with TRBJ2-1; TRBD2 matches 7 bases. Per germline, CDR1 DFQATT and CDR2 SNEGSKA (reference sequence). V lost 6 bases, J lost 5 bases, and 7 bases stayed unmatched. There are 13 residues in the CDR3. The CDR3 is CSAAGDPDNEQFF. The CDR3 coding sequence is TGCAGTGCCGCGGGGGACCCTGACAATGAGCAGTTCTTC.